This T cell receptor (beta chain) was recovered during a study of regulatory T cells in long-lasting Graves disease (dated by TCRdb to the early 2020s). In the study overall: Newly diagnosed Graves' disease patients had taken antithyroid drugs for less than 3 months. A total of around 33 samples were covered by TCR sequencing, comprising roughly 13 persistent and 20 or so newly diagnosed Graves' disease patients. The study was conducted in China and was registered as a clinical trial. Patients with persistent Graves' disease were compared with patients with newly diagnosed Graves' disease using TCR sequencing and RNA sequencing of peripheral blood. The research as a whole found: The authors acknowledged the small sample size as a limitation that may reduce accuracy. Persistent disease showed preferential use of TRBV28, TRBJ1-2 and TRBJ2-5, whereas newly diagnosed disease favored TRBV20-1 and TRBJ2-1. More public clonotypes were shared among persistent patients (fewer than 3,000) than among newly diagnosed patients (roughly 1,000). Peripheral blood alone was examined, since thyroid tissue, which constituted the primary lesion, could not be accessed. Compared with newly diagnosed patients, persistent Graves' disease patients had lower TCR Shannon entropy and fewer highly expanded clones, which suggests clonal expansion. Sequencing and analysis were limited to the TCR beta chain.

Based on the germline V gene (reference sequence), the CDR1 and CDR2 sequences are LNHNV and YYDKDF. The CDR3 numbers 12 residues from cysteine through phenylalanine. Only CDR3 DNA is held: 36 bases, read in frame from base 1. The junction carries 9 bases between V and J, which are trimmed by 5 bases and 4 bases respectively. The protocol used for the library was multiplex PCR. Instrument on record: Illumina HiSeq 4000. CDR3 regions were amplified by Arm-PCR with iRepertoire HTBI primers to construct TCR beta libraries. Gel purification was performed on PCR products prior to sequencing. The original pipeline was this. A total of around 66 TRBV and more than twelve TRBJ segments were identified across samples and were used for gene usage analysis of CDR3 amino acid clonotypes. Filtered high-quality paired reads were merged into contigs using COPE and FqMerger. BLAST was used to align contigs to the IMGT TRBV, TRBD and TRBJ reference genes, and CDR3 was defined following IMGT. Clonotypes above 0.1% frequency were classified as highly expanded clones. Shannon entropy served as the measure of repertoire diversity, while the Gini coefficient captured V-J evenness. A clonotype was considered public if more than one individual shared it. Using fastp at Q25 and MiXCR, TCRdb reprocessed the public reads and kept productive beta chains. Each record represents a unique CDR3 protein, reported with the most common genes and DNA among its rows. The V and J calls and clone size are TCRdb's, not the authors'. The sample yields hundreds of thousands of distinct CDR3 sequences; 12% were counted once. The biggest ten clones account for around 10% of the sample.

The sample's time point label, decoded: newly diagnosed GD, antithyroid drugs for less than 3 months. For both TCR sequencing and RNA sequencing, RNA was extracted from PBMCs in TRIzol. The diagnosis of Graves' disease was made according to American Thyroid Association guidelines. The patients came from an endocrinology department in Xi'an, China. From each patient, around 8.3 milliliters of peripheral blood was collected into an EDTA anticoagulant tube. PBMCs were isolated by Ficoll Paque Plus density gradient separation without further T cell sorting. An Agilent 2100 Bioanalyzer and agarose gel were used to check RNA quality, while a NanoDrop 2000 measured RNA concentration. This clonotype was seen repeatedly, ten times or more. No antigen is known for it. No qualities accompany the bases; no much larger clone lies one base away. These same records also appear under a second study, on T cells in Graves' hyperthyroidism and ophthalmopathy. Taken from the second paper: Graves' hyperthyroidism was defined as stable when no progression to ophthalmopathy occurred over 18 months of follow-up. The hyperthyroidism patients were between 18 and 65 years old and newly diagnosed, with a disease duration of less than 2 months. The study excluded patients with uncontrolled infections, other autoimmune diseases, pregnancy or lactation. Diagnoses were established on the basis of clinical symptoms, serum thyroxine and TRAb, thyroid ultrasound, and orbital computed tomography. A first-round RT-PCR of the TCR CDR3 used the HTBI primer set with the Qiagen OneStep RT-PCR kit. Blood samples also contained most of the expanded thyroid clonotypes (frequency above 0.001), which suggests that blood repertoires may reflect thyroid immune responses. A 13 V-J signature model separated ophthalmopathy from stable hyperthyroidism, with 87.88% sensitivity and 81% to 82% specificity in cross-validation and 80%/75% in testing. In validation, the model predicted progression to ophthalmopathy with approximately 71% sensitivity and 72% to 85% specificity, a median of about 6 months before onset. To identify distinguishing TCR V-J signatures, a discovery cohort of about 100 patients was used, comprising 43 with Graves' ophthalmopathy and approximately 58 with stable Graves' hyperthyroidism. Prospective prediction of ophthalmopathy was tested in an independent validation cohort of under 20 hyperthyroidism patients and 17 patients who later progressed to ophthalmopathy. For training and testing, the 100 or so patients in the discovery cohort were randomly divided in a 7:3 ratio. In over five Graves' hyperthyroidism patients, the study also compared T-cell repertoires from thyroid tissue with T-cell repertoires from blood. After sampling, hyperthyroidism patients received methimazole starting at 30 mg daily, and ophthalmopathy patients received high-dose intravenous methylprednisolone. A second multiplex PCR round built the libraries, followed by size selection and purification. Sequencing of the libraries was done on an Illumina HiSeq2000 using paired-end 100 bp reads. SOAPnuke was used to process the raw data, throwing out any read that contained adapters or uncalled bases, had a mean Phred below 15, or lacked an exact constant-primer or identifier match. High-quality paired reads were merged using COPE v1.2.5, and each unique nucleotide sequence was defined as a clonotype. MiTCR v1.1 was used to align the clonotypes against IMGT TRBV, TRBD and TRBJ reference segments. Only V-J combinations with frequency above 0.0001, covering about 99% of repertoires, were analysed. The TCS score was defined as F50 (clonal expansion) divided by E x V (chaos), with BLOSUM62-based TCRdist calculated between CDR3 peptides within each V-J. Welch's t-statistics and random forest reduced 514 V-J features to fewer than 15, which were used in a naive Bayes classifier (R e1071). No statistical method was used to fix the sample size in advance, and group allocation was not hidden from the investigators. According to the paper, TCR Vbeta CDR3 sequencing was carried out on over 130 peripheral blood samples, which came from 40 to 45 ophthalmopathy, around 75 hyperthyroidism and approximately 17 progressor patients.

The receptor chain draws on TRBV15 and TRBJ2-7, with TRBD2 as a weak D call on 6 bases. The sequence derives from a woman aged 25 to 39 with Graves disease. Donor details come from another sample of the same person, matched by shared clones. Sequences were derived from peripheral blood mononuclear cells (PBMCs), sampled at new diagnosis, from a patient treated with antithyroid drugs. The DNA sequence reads TGTGCCACCAGCCTAGGGACTTACGAGCAGTACTTC. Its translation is CATSLGTYEQYF.